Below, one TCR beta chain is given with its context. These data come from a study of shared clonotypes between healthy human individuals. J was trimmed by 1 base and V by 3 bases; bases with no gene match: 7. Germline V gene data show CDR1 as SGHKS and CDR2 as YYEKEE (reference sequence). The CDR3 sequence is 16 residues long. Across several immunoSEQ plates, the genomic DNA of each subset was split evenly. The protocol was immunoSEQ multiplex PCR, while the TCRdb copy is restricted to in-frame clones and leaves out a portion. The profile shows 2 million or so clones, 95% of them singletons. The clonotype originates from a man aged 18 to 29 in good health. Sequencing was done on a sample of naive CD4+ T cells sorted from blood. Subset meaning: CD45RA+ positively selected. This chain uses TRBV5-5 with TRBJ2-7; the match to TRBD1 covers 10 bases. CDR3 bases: TGTGCCAGCAGCTCGCCCGGACAGGGGGTTTCCTACGAGCAGTACTTC. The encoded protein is CASSSPGQGVSYEQYF.